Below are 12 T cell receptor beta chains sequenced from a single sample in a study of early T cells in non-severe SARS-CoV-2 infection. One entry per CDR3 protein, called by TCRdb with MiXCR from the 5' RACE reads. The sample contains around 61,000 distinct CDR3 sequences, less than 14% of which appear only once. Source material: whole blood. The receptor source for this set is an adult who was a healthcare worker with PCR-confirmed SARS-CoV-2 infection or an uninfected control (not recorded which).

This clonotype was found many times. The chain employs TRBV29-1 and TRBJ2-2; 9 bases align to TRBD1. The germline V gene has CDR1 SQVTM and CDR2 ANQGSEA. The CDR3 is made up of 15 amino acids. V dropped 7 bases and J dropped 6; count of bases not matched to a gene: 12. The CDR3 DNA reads TGCAGCGCCCTGACAGGGGGTTTAGGGGCCGGGGAGCTGTTTTTT. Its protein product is CSALTGGLGAGELFF.

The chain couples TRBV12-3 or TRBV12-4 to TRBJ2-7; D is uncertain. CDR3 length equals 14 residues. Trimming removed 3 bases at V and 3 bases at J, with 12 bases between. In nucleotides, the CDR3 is TGTGCCAGCAGTTTGGGTCGTGGGGACTACGAGCAGTACTTC. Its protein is CASSLGRGDYEQYF.

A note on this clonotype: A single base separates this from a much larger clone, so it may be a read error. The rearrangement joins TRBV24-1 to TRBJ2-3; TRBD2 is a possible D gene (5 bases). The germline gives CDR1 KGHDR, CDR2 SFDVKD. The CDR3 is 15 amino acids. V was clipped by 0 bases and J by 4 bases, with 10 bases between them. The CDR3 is CATSDLDCSADTQYF. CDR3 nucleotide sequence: TGTGCCACCAGTGATTTGGACTGTAGCGCAGATACGCAGTATTTT.

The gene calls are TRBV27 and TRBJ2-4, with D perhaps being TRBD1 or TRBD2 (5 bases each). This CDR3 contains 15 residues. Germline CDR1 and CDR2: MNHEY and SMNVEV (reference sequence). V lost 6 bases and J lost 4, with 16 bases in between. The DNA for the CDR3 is TGTGCCAGCAGCCCGGGACCAATACTTAAAAACATTCAGTACTTC. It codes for CASSPGPILKNIQYF.

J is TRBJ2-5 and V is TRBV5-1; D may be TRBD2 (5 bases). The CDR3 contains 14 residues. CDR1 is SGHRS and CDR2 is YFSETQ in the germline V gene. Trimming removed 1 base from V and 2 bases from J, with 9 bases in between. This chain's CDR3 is CASSLTRTQETQYF. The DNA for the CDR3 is TGCGCCAGCAGCTTGACTAGAACACAAGAGACCCAGTACTTC. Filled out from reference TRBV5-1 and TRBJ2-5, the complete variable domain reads KAGVTQTPRYLIKTRGQQVTLSCSPISGHRSVSWYQQTPGQGLQFLFEYFSETQRNKGNFPGRFSGRQFSNSRSEMNVSTLELGDSALYLCASSLTRTQETQYFGPGTRLLVL.

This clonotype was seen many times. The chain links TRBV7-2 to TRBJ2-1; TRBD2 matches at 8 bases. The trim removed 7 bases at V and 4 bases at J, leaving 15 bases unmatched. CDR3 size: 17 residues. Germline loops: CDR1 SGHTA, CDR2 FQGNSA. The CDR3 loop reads CASTLSYRPGGYNEQFF. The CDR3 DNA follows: TGTGCCAGCACTCTCTCATACCGGCCGGGGGGGTACAATGAGCAGTTCTTC.

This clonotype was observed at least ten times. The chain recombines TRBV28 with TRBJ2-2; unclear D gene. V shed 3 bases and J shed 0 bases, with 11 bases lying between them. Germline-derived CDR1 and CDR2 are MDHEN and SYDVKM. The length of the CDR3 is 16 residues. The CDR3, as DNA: TGTGCCAGCAGTTTTTTAAGGTTTTCGAACACCGGGGAGCTGTTTTTT. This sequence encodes CASSFLRFSNTGELFF. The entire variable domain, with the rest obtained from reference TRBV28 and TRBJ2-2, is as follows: DVKVTQSSRYLVKRTGEKVFLECVQDMDHENMFWYRQDPGLGLRLIYFSYDVKMKEKGDIPEGYSVSREKKERFSLILESASTNQTSMYLCASSFLRFSNTGELFFGEGSRLTVL.

The CDR3 DNA follows: TGTGCCAGCTCACCACCATCGGGACGGAGCTATGGCTACACCTTC. Residues: CASSPPSGRSYGYTF. The chain uses TRBV18 and TRBJ1-2; a possible D gene is TRBD1 (5 bases). From germline, CDR1 is KGHSH and CDR2 LQKENI. With 0 bases removed from V and 4 bases from J, the gap between germline ends came to 12 bases. The CDR3 covers 15 residues.

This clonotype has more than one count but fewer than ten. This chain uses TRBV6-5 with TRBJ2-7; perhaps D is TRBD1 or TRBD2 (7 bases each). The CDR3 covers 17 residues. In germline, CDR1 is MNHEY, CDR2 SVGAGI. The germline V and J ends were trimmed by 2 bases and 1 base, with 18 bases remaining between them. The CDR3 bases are TGTGCCAGCAGTTACAGCGGGACAGATTCTCGTTCCTACGAGCAGTACTTC. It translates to CASSYSGTDSRSYEQYF.

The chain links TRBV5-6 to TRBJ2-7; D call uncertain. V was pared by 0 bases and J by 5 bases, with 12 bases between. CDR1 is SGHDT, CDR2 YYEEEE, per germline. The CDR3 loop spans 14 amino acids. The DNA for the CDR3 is TGTGCCAGCAGCTTGGCCGTAGCCCGGGACGAGCAGTACTTC. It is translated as CASSLAVARDEQYF.

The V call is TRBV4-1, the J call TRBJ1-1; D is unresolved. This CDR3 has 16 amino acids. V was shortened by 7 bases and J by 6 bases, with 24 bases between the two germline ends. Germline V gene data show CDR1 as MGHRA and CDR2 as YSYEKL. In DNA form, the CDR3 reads TGCGCCAGCACCCACAAAACCCGGACCCCCCGGTCTGAAGCTTTCTTT. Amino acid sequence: CASTHKTRTPRSEAFF.

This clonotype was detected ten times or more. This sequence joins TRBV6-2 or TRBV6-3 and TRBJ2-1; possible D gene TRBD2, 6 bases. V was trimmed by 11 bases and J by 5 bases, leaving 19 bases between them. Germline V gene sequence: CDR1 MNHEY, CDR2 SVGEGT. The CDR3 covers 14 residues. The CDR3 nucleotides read TGTGCCTCCGGCGGATTAGGAGGGCACAATGAGCAGTTCTTC. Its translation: CASGGLGGHNEQFF.